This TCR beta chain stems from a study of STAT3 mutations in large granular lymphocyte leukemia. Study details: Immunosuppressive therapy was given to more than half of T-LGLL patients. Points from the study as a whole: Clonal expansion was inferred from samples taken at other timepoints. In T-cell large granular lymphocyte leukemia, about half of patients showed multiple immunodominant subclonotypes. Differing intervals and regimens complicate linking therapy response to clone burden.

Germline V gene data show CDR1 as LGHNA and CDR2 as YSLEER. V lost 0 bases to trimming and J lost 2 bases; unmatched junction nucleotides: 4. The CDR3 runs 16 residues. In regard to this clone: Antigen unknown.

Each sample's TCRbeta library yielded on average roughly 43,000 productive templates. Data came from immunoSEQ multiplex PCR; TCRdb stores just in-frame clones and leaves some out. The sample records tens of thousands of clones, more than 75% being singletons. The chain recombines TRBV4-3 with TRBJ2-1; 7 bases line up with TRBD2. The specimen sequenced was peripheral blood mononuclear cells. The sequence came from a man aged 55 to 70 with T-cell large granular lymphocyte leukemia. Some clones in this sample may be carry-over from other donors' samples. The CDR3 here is CASSQDVTSTYNEQFF. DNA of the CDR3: TGCGCCAGCAGCCAAGATGTGACTAGCACCTACAATGAGCAGTTCTTC.